The 2 T cell receptor beta chains listed next were all sequenced from one sample in a study of control samples from healthy donors and cancer patients. TCRdb's copy holds only in-frame clones and misses some; the assay was immunoSEQ multiplex PCR. The sample records 100,000 to 150,000 clones, less than 90% being singletons. The material sequenced was blood. The receptor set was obtained from a man aged 18 to 30 in good health.

The gene calls are TRBV2 and TRBJ1-5, with 7 bases fitting TRBD1. Trimming at V came to 6 bases and at J to 1 base, leaving 6 bases not matched to a gene. Germline lookup yields CDR1 SNHLY and CDR2 FYNNEI. CDR3 length: 15 residues. In DNA, the CDR3 is TGTGCCAGCAGCCTACAGGGGTTGAGCAATCAGCCCCAGCATTTT. It specifies CASSLQGLSNQPQHF.

This chain connects TRBV24-1 to TRBJ1-2; D not certain. The ends were cut back, 0 bases at V and 4 bases at J, with 8 bases in the middle. The CDR3 loop spans 14 amino acids. In germline, CDR1 is KGHDR, CDR2 SFDVKD. The CDR3 sequence: CATSDLRSAYGYTF. CDR3 DNA: TGTGCCACCAGTGATTTGAGGTCTGCCTATGGCTACACCTTC.